This entry lists 15 T cell receptor beta chains sequenced from one sample in a study of T cells after yellow fever vaccination. MiXCR was run by TCRdb on the 5' RACE reads, yielding one entry per CDR3 protein. Among over 130,000 distinct CDR3 sequences listed, 7.7% were seen once. The input for sequencing was CD4+ T cells sorted from PBMCs, taken 5 days after the yellow fever booster vaccination. These receptors came from a man younger than 40 who received the YFV17D yellow fever vaccine.

As regards this clonotype: Being one base from a much bigger clone, this may be a read error. The chain joins TRBV7-9 to TRBJ2-2, with D tentatively TRBD1 (6 bases). Germline V gives CDR1 SEHNR, CDR2 FQNEAQ (reference sequence). V was shortened by 5 bases and J by 5 bases, with 15 bases between the two germline ends. CDR3 length: 15 amino acids. This CDR3 reads CASSPTTGPTGELFF. CDR3 sequence (DNA): TGTGCCAGCAGCCCAACCACAGGGCCTACCGGGGAGCTGTTTTTT.

This clonotype occurred many times. This chain uses TRBV20-1 with TRBJ2-7; tentative D call: TRBD1 (6 bases). Trimming pared 3 bases from V and 3 bases from J, leaving 15 bases between. The CDR3 totals 14 residues. Germline V gives CDR1 DFQATT, CDR2 SNEGSKA (reference sequence). The CDR3 nucleotides read TGCAGTGCTAGGACGACAGGTGTAATCTACGAGCAGTACTTC. Encoded protein: CSARTTGVIYEQYF.

This clonotype was counted ten times or more. The chain combines TRBV4-3 with TRBJ2-7; TRBD2 aligns across 10 bases. The CDR3 totals 16 residues. J was trimmed by 4 bases and V by 1 base; bases with no gene match: 7. Germline CDR1 LGHNA, CDR2 YSLEER. The CDR3 coding sequence is TGCGCCAGCAGCCAAGTAATCGCTAGCGGGAGTTACGAGCAGTACTTC. Its protein is CASSQVIASGSYEQYF.

There are many counts of this clonotype. The chain couples TRBV29-1 to TRBJ2-5; no clear D. From germline, CDR1 is SQVTM and CDR2 ANQGSEA. Trimming removed 7 bases from V and 5 bases from J, with 14 bases in between. The CDR3 contains 12 residues. DNA for the CDR3: TGCAGCGCGACCGGGTTGCCGGAGACCCAGTACTTC. This codes for CSATGLPETQYF.

This clonotype was recorded at least ten times. The genes are TRBV29-1 and TRBJ2-7, with D possibly matching TRBD1 (6 bases). This CDR3 region has 12 residues. Germline V gene sequence: CDR1 SQVTM, CDR2 ANQGSEA. The V and J ends lost 2 bases and 6 bases respectively, with 11 bases between them. The CDR3, as DNA: TGCAGCGTTGAATTGGGGGCCAGCGAGCAGTACTTC. It is translated as CSVELGASEQYF.

The table lists this clonotype with many counts. The V gene is TRBV4-2, the J gene TRBJ2-5, with 11 bases identical to TRBD2. The length of the CDR3 is 15 residues. CDR1 and CDR2 from the germline V gene are LGHNA and YNFKEQ. V shed 4 bases and J 3 bases; nucleotides not matched to a gene: 4. The CDR3 is CASSLLTSGKETQYF. CDR3 bases: TGTGCCAGCAGCCTACTGACTAGCGGGAAAGAGACCCAGTACTTC.

This clonotype was seen many times. The chain joins TRBV7-2 to TRBJ2-7; 10 nucleotides line up with TRBD1. Per the germline V gene, CDR1 is SGHTA and CDR2 is FQGNSA. V lost 5 bases, J lost 3 bases, and 7 bases stayed unmatched. The CDR3 runs 15 residues. The CDR3 protein is CASSPRGTGDYEQYF. The CDR3 bases are TGTGCCAGCAGCCCTAGGGGGACAGGGGACTACGAGCAGTACTTC.

This clonotype was seen many times. DNA of the CDR3: TGTGCCAGCAAAAAAAGTCGACAGGGGGGTACCTACGAGCAGTACTTC. As protein: CASKKSRQGGTYEQYF. This chain links TRBV6-5 with TRBJ2-7, with 9 bases aligning to TRBD1. CDR1 is MNHEY, CDR2 SVGAGI, per germline. The CDR3 length is 16 residues. V trimming: 7 bases; J trimming: 2 bases; junction bases outside the gene matches: 12.

This chain uses TRBV11-2 with TRBJ1-5; D may be TRBD1 (6 bases). V was trimmed by 8 bases and J by 6 bases, leaving 14 bases between them. This CDR3 is built from 13 residues. In germline, CDR1 is SGHAT, CDR2 FQNNGV. In DNA, the CDR3 is TGTGCCAGCGGGGGGGCTAGCTCTCAGCCCCAGCATTTT. The encoded protein is CASGGASSQPQHF.

The sample holds many counts of this clonotype. The chain couples TRBV28 to TRBJ2-7; unclear D gene. The CDR3 totals 12 residues. Per the germline V gene, CDR1 is MDHEN and CDR2 is SYDVKM. Trimming took 8 bases from V and 2 from J, leaving 10 bases between them. The CDR3 here is CASGPGPYEQYF. In nucleotides, the CDR3 is TGTGCCAGCGGGCCGGGTCCCTACGAGCAGTACTTC.

This clonotype was observed at least ten times. The chain carries TRBV10-3 and TRBJ2-7; the D call may be TRBD1 or TRBD2 (5 bases each). Germline CDR1 reads ENHRY; CDR2 reads SYGVKD. V was pared by 6 bases and J by 7 bases, with 16 bases between. The CDR3 has 13 residues. CDR3 sequence (DNA): TGTGCCATCAGCCAGGGATCGCCGGGGGAGCAGTACTTC. It codes for CAISQGSPGEQYF.

At least ten counts were recorded for this clonotype. This chain uses TRBV2 with TRBJ2-2; 9 bases match TRBD2. The CDR3 loop spans 14 amino acids. CDR1 SNHLY and CDR2 FYNNEI come from the germline V gene. With V trimmed by 10 bases and J by 0 bases, 3 bases remained unmatched. The CDR3 region is CATLAGSNTGELFF. The DNA for the CDR3 is TGTGCCACCCTAGCGGGGTCGAACACCGGGGAGCTGTTTTTT.

This clonotype was recorded many times. V usage is TRBV12-3 or TRBV12-4 and J usage is TRBJ2-1; 7 nucleotides match TRBD2. The V segment lost 1 base and the J segment 4 bases; nucleotides outside the gene matches: 4. The CDR3 consists of 15 residues. CDR3 nucleotides: TGTGCCAGCAGTTTAGGCGGGAGTGTTTACAATGAGCAGTTCTTC. Protein sequence: CASSLGGSVYNEQFF.

This clonotype was recorded many times. V is TRBV12-3 or TRBV12-4 and J is TRBJ2-1; D is undetermined. This CDR3 is built from 14 residues. V was pared by 0 bases and J by 0 bases, with 3 bases between. The CDR3 DNA reads as TGTGCCAGCAGTTTAGCCGTCTCCTACAATGAGCAGTTCTTC. It codes for CASSLAVSYNEQFF.

This clonotype appeared many times. The J gene is TRBJ1-5, the V gene TRBV2, with a possible D match to TRBD1 (6 bases). The CDR3 totals 15 residues. Germline loops: CDR1 SNHLY, CDR2 FYNNEI. V lost 7 bases, J lost 5 bases, and 18 bases lay in between. The CDR3 nucleotides are TGTGCCAGCAACTTAGGAGGGGGACCCGATCAGCCCCAGCATTTT. Translated: CASNLGGGPDQPQHF.